These T cell receptor beta chains were read from a single sample in a study of T cells in Graves' hyperthyroidism and ophthalmopathy. TCRdb processed the multiplex PCR reads anew with MiXCR; each CDR3 protein has one entry. Of some 720,000 distinct CDR3 sequences listed, roughly 17% are singletons. Specimen: blood. Source of these receptors: a man younger than 30 with Graves' hyperthyroidism. The CDR3 runs from the conserved cysteine through the conserved F or W. The D gene is left open where the match is weak. Not every row has a clone size; where given, it reads once, few, many or a size class.

j_call clone_size d_call v_call cdr3_nt cdr3_aa
TRBJ1-5 - TRBD1 TRBV28 TGTGCCAGCAGTTTAGCTTACAGGGGCAGCAATCAGCCCCAGCATTTT CASSLAYRGSNQPQHF
TRBJ2-3 - TRBD2 TRBV5-1 TGCGCCAGCAGCTTACGGACTAGCGGGAGTGCGCAGTATTTT CASSLRTSGSAQYF
TRBJ2-7 - TRBD2 TRBV3-1 TGTGCCAGCAGCCAAGGAACCCTCCTAGCGGGAGTGTGGCAGTACTTC CASSQGTLLAGVWQYF
TRBJ1-4 few - TRBV28 TGTGCCAGCAGGCGTTTCACATCAACTAATGAAAAACTGTTTTTT CASRRFTSTNEKLFF
TRBJ1-2 many - TRBV28 TGTGCCAGCACCACCTCCGGGGTTAACTATGGCTACACCTTC CASTTSGVNYGYTF
TRBJ2-1 few TRBD1 TRBV4-1 TGCGCCAGCAGCTACCGACAGGGGGTCGTGTACAATGAGCAGTTCTTC CASSYRQGVVYNEQFF
TRBJ2-7 many - TRBV27 TGTGCCAGCAGTTTACTCCCGGGAAGCTACGAGCAGTACTTC CASSLLPGSYEQYF
TRBJ2-1 few TRBD2 TRBV30 TGTGCCTGGAGTGTCGGGGGGGACGGCTGGCAGTTCTTC CAWSVGGDGWQFF
TRBJ1-1 many - TRBV28 TGTGCCAGCAGTTTGACCCTCGGGGGCCACACTGAAGCTTTCTTT CASSLTLGGHTEAFF
TRBJ2-7 many - TRBV25-1 TGTGCCAGCAGGGGGACCGAAGGGGTTGGAGTCGAGCAGTACTTC CASRGTEGVGVEQYF
TRBJ2-1 many TRBD2 TRBV6-2/TRBV6-3 TGTGCCAGCAGTAAACTAGCGGGGGGAGGTTATGAGCAGTTCTTC CASSKLAGGGYEQFF
TRBJ1-1 many - TRBV2 TGTGCCAGCACTCGAGGTGTGAACACTGAAGCTTTCTTT CASTRGVNTEAFF
TRBJ2-5 many - TRBV28 TGTGCCAGCAGTACCCCTACAGGGTTCCAAGAGACCCAGTACTTC CASSTPTGFQETQYF
TRBJ1-5 few - TRBV9 TGTGCCAGCAGTCCCAGAGGGGGTACAGGTGACCCCCAGCATTTT CASSPRGGTGDPQHF
TRBJ2-7 many TRBD1 TRBV28 TGTGCCAGCAGTTACACAGGGGGCAACTACGAGCAGTACTTC CASSYTGGNYEQYF
TRBJ1-5 few - TRBV2 TGTGCCAGCAGTCCTGAGAGCGACGGCCCCAATCAGCCCCAGCATTTT CASSPESDGPNQPQHF
TRBJ1-1 - TRBD1 TRBV7-8 TGTGCCAGCAGCTTAACAGGGGGCTTTCACACTGAAGCTTTCTTT CASSLTGGFHTEAFF
TRBJ2-3 many - TRBV2 TGTGCCAGCAGCCAACTAGGCGGAGATACGCAGTATTTT CASSQLGGDTQYF
TRBJ2-1 - TRBD2 TRBV3-1 TGTGCCAGCAGCCAAGCGGGACTAGTATTTTCCAATGAGCAGTTCTTC CASSQAGLVFSNEQFF
TRBJ1-5 - - TRBV20-1 TGCAGTGGCCGAGGGACAAGCAATCAGCCCCAGCATTTT CSGRGTSNQPQHF